Below, 2 T cell receptor beta chains from the same sample are listed, as sequenced in a study of cytomegalovirus exposure and HLA in healthy donors. The study ran its PCR with 60 Vbeta and 13 Jbeta primers. Generated by immunoSEQ multiplex PCR, the TCRdb table keeps only in-frame clones and is missing some. The sample includes approximately 170,000 clones, 65% to 85% of them seen just once. Sequencing was carried out using PBMCs. Every receptor here comes from a woman younger than 35 in good health and CMV-seronegative.

This sequence joins TRBV19 and TRBJ2-1, with 9 bases aligning to TRBD1. The CDR3 is 15 amino acids. CDR1 and CDR2 from the germline V gene are LNHDA and SQIVND (reference sequence). V lost 6 bases, J lost 4 bases, and 7 bases stayed unmatched. The CDR3 protein is CASSVWGTGYNEQFF. The DNA for the CDR3 is TGTGCCAGTAGCGTATGGGGGACAGGGTACAATGAGCAGTTCTTC.

In its sample, this clone was seen a few times. The chain links TRBV5-1 to TRBJ1-1; D is perhaps TRBD1 (6 bases). V lost 3 bases to trimming and J lost 6 bases, with 12 bases between them. Germline loops: CDR1 SGHRS, CDR2 YFSETQ. This CDR3 is 13 amino acids long. The CDR3 region is CASSWEGGSEAFF. DNA of the CDR3: TGCGCCAGCAGCTGGGAGGGGGGCTCTGAAGCTTTCTTT. Together with reference TRBV5-1 and TRBJ1-1, the CDR3 gives the full variable domain: KAGVTQTPRYLIKTRGQQVTLSCSPISGHRSVSWYQQTPGQGLQFLFEYFSETQRNKGNFPGRFSGRQFSNSRSEMNVSTLELGDSALYLCASSWEGGSEAFFGQGTRLTVV.